This is a list of T cell receptor beta chains from one sample in a study of T-cell memory formation after mild COVID-19. One entry per CDR3 protein, called by TCRdb with MiXCR from the 5' RACE reads. This table has around 200,000 distinct CDR3 sequences, over 20% appearing once. The sample consisted of PBMCs or a T cell subset sorted from them (not recorded which). All receptors derive from an adult woman who had mild COVID-19 (a few samples of this study predate the infection). Cell type and time point are not known. Both conserved end residues are part of each CDR3. Each record gives: CDR3 DNA, CDR3 protein, clone size, J gene, D gene, V gene. The D gene is left open where the match is weak. Rows may omit the clone size; those that give it use once, few, many or a size class.

TGTGCCAGCAGCTTTACGGCGGGTCACTACGAGCAGTACTTC CASSFTAGHYEQYF few TRBJ2-7 NA TRBV5-6
TGTGCCAGCAGCGTAGAGAGAGGGGCCACCGGGGAGCTGTTTTTT CASSVERGATGELFF few TRBJ2-2 NA TRBV9
TGTGCCAGCAGCTTCCTAAGGGGGGGACTTTCCTACAATGAGCAGTTCTTC CASSFLRGGLSYNEQFF few TRBJ2-1 NA TRBV7-8
TGCGCCAGCAGCCAATGGGAGGGCGGTCTCTATGGCTACACCTTC CASSQWEGGLYGYTF few TRBJ1-2 NA TRBV4-1
TGTGCGGCAAGGAGGGTGAGCTCCTACGAGCAGTACTTC CAARRVSSYEQYF NA TRBJ2-7 NA TRBV2
TGTGCCAGCAGTTACGGGGAGAACACCGGGGAGCTGTTTTTT CASSYGENTGELFF NA TRBJ2-2 NA TRBV6-1
TGTGCCAGCAGCCACGGTCGCAGGGATAATTCACCCCTCCACTTT CASSHGRRDNSPLHF NA TRBJ1-6 NA TRBV7-9
TGTGCCAGCAGCTTGGCTTACACTGAAGCTTTCTTT CASSLAYTEAFF few TRBJ1-1 NA TRBV5-8
TGCGCCAGCAGCTCCGGCCCTTTATACGAGCAGTACTTC CASSSGPLYEQYF few TRBJ2-7 NA TRBV5-1
TGTGCCAGCAGTTGGGGACGGACGGGCAATGAGCAGTTCTTC CASSWGRTGNEQFF NA TRBJ2-1 NA TRBV27
TGTGCGCAGGGGGCAAGCAATGAGCAGTTCTTC CAQGASNEQFF NA TRBJ2-1 TRBD1 TRBV13
TGTGCCAGCAGTGAAGCGATGAACACTGAAGCTTTCTTT CASSEAMNTEAFF NA TRBJ1-1 NA TRBV2
TGTGCCACCAGTGATTTTGGCAGGGCTAGCTACAATGAGCAGTTCTTC CATSDFGRASYNEQFF many TRBJ2-1 NA TRBV24-1
TGTGCCAGCAGCTACCCGTCAGACAGGGGGATAAACACCGGGGAGCTGTTTTTT CASSYPSDRGINTGELFF few TRBJ2-2 TRBD1 TRBV7-9
TGTGCCAGCAGCCCATTTAGGGAAGCTTTGAACACTGAAGCTTTCTTT CASSPFREALNTEAFF few TRBJ1-1 NA TRBV7-9
TGCAGTGCTTCCGACAGGTTCACGGCCCCGGATCAGCCCCAGCATTTT CSASDRFTAPDQPQHF NA TRBJ1-5 NA TRBV20-1
TGCAGTGCCAGAAGGAGACAGGGGGCGATTGGTGAGCAGTTCTTC CSARRRQGAIGEQFF NA TRBJ2-1 TRBD1 TRBV20-1
TGTGCCAGCAGTAACACGGGTAATGAGCAGTTCTTC CASSNTGNEQFF few TRBJ2-1 NA TRBV6-2/TRBV6-3
TGTGCCGGCAGCGTAGACAACACCTACGAGCAGTACTTC CAGSVDNTYEQYF few TRBJ2-7 NA TRBV7-9
TGTGCCAGCAGCTTCTTTGAGGGCTACGAGCAGTACTTC CASSFFEGYEQYF few TRBJ2-7 NA TRBV5-6
TGCAGCGTTTCGGGACAAGACTTGTATGGCTACACCTTC CSVSGQDLYGYTF few TRBJ1-2 NA TRBV29-1
TGCGCCAGCAGCCAGGCGGGGGGGCTTTACAATGAGCAGTTCTTC CASSQAGGLYNEQFF few TRBJ2-1 TRBD2 TRBV4-1
TGTGCCAGCAGTTTTGGGCGGTCCTCCTACGAGCAGTACTTC CASSFGRSSYEQYF NA TRBJ2-7 NA TRBV27
TGTGCCAGCAGTTATTCGGGGCACGAGCAGTACTTC CASSYSGHEQYF NA TRBJ2-7 NA TRBV27
TGTGCCAGCAGCAACACGAGGGACAGGGGAAACACCGGGGAGCTGTTTTTT CASSNTRDRGNTGELFF few TRBJ2-2 TRBD1 TRBV7-6
TGTGCCAGCAGCTTAAGACAGGGGGCCATTGAAGCTTTCTTT CASSLRQGAIEAFF many TRBJ1-1 TRBD1 TRBV7-2
TGTGCCAGCAGCTTATGGGACGGCCCAAATCAGCCCCAGCATTTT CASSLWDGPNQPQHF few TRBJ1-5 NA TRBV11-2
TGTGCCAGCATCAGGGGTACAGGTCTCCTCCATGAGCAGTTCTTC CASIRGTGLLHEQFF NA TRBJ2-1 NA TRBV5-6
TGCAGTGCCCGGAGCGGGGGCCCGGACGAGCAGTACTTC CSARSGGPDEQYF NA TRBJ2-7 TRBD2 TRBV20-1
TGTGCCTGGAGTGTAAGCTCGGGGGCGAGGAATGAGCAGTTCTTC CAWSVSSGARNEQFF NA TRBJ2-1 NA TRBV30
TGTGCCAGCAGTGACTCGTGGGGCTCCTACAATGAGCAGTTCTTC CASSDSWGSYNEQFF few TRBJ2-1 NA TRBV6-4
TGCAGTGCTAGGCGGCTAGTGGGAGGGCTCTACGAGCAGTACTTC CSARRLVGGLYEQYF once TRBJ2-7 TRBD2 TRBV20-1
TGCAGCGTTGTGTACCAGAACACTGAAGCTTTCTTT CSVVYQNTEAFF NA TRBJ1-1 NA TRBV29-1
TGCAGTGCTAGAGTAGGGGGTGAGGGAAACACCATATATTTT CSARVGGEGNTIYF few TRBJ1-3 NA TRBV20-1
TGTGCCAGCAGCTTAGTGGGCGTCGGCTACAATGAGCAGTTCTTC CASSLVGVGYNEQFF NA TRBJ2-1 NA TRBV7-9
TGCGCCAGCAGCCAAGAACAGACAGGGAGAGGCTACGAGCAGTACTTC CASSQEQTGRGYEQYF NA TRBJ2-7 TRBD1 TRBV4-1
TGTGCCAGCAGCTTAGGCTCCGGGAGGGACGCAGATACGCAGTATTTT CASSLGSGRDADTQYF once TRBJ2-3 TRBD2 TRBV7-9
TGTGCCAGCAGCCAAGATCGGAAAGGGGTGAGACGCGCCAATGAGCAGTTCTTC CASSQDRKGVRRANEQFF NA TRBJ2-1 NA TRBV3-1
TGTGCCAGCAGCACAACCCCTACAGGGGGGAGCTCCTACGAGCAGTACTTC CASSTTPTGGSSYEQYF NA TRBJ2-7 TRBD1 TRBV9
TGTGCCAGCAGCCCCTCGGGAAGCGGGGGCTCCTACAATGAGCAGTTCTTC CASSPSGSGGSYNEQFF NA TRBJ2-1 TRBD2 TRBV7-6
TGCAGTGCTAGTCGCCTCTACAATGAGCAGTTCTTC CSASRLYNEQFF few TRBJ2-1 NA TRBV20-1
TGTGCCAGCAGCTCCACGAGCGCAGGGGCCACCTACGAGCAGTACTTC CASSSTSAGATYEQYF NA TRBJ2-7 NA TRBV11-2
TGCGCCAGCAGCCAAGAAGAGGGAGATGAGCAGTTCTTC CASSQEEGDEQFF NA TRBJ2-1 NA TRBV4-1
TGTGCCAGTAGTATTGACAGGGGCACAGATACGCAGTATTTT CASSIDRGTDTQYF few TRBJ2-3 TRBD1 TRBV19
TGTGCCAGCGGGGACTCGCACAATGAGCAGTTCTTC CASGDSHNEQFF NA TRBJ2-1 NA TRBV6-4
TGTGCCATACCGAGGAGTTACTCCTTCACAGATACGCAGTATTTT CAIPRSYSFTDTQYF NA TRBJ2-3 NA TRBV7-9
TGCGCCAGCAGCCTGGGGACAGCGGACCAGGAGCAGTACTTC CASSLGTADQEQYF NA TRBJ2-7 TRBD1 TRBV5-1
TGTGCCAGCAGTCAGCCAGATAGCGGACCCGCCTACGAGCAGTACTTC CASSQPDSGPAYEQYF many TRBJ2-7 NA TRBV6-2/TRBV6-3
TGTGCCACCAGCACCAACACCGGGGAGCTGTTTTTT CATSTNTGELFF NA TRBJ2-2 NA TRBV15
TGTGCCACCAAAGGCCGGCAGGAAGAGACCCAGTACTTC CATKGRQEETQYF NA TRBJ2-5 NA TRBV24-1
TGTGCCAGCAGCGTTTACGAGGGGGGCACAGATACGCAGTATTTT CASSVYEGGTDTQYF once TRBJ2-3 NA TRBV9
TGTTCCAGCAGCAAGGGACTAGCGGTTTACGAGCAGTACTTC CSSSKGLAVYEQYF NA TRBJ2-7 TRBD2 TRBV27
TGTGCCAGCAGTCGACTAGCGGGGGGGAGCACAGATACGCAGTATTTT CASSRLAGGSTDTQYF few TRBJ2-3 TRBD2 TRBV2
TGTGCCAGCAGCTTGCCAAGTGGCGATACGCAGTATTTT CASSLPSGDTQYF few TRBJ2-3 NA TRBV7-2
TGTGCCAGCAGTTTCCTGACAGGGGTGGCCCACACAGATACGCAGTATTTT CASSFLTGVAHTDTQYF few TRBJ2-3 TRBD1 TRBV6-2/TRBV6-3